The entry below gives a single T cell receptor beta chain sequence along with its context. The antigen is not known. Primers for the PCR totalled 60 Vbeta and 13 Jbeta. The data were produced by immunoSEQ multiplex PCR, yet TCRdb's version contains in-frame clones alone and is incomplete. The data hold 150,000 to 250,000 clones, with approximately 79% observed a single time. The CDR3 has 15 residues. CDR1 is MGHDK and CDR2 is SYGVNS in the germline V gene. Trimming took off 2 bases at V and 0 bases at J, with 8 bases between the two ends. This specimen belongs to a study of cytomegalovirus exposure and HLA in healthy donors. The overall study: Genotyping of 400 or so donors showed that around 85% belonged to the Caucasian-associated ancestry cluster. General study points: Researchers reported in a later analysis that a missense DCLRE1C variant was tied to TCR beta V- and J-gene trimming. Altogether, 164 TCR beta chains were recorded as cytomegalovirus-associated. Solely CMV serostatus was available to characterize immune exposure.

The sample was PBMCs. This chain links TRBV25-1 with TRBJ2-1; D possibly corresponds to TRBD1 (5 bases). The sequence derives from a woman aged 25-40 years in good health and CMV-seropositive. CDR3: CASSEDSSSYNEQFF. CDR3 sequence (DNA): TGTGCCAGCAGTGAAGACAGCAGCTCCTACAATGAGCAGTTCTTC.